This T cell receptor (beta chain) came from a study of blood T cell repertoires in COVID-19. Study context: Spain, Italy and the United States supplied samples that represented acute and convalescent COVID-19. PBMCs, B-cell-depleted T cells, or T cells were the source of the cDNA or gDNA that made up the material.

The sample holds a few counts of this clone. CDR1 and CDR2 (germline): LGHDT, YNNKEL (reference sequence). V dropped 1 base and J dropped 8; count of bases not matched to a gene: 10. The CDR3 is 15 residues long. Original processing methods: Amplification of reference gene primers provided the estimated nucleated cell counts. Libraries were prepared by immunoSEQ multiplex PCR; TCRdb keeps only in-frame clonotypes and omits some of them. The D gene and trimming were derived from the DNA, and the V and J assignments and clone size from that table. The data contain under 250,000 clones, about 83% of them singletons.

Material: peripheral blood. This receptor was obtained from a woman aged 45-65 years with active or convalescent COVID-19. The V and J genes are TRBV3-1 (or the pseudogene TRBV3-2) and TRBJ1-2; 7 nucleotides line up with TRBD1. CDR3 DNA sequence: TGTGCCAGCAGCCAAGGGTGGGGCAGGGGGGCCGGCTACACCTTC. This codes for CASSQGWGRGAGYTF.